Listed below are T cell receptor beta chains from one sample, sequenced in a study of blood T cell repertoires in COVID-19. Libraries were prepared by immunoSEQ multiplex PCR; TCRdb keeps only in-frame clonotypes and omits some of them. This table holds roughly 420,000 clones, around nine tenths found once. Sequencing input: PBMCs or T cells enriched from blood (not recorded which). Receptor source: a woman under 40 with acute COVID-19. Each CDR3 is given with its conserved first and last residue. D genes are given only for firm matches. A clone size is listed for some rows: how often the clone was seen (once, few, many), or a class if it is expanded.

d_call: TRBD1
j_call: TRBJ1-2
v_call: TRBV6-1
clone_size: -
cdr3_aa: CASSEVGQPNYGYTF
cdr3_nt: TGTGCCAGCAGTGAAGTGGGACAGCCTAACTATGGCTACACCTTC

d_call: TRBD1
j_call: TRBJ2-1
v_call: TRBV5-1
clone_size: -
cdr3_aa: CASSYQSDRNNEQFF
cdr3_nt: TGCGCCAGCAGCTACCAATCGGACAGGAACAATGAGCAGTTCTTC

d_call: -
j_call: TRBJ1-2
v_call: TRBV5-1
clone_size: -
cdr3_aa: CASSLVPENYGYTF
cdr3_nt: TGCGCCAGCAGCTTGGTCCCAGAAAACTATGGCTACACCTTC

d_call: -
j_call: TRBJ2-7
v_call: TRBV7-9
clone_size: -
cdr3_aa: CASSRGLQISEQYF
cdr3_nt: TGTGCCAGCAGCCGGGGACTCCAGATCAGCGAGCAGTACTTC

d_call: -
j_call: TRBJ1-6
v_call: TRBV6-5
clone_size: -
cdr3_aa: CASSLMGHGNSPLHF
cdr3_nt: TGTGCCAGCAGCTTAATGGGACACGGTAATTCACCCCTCCACTTT

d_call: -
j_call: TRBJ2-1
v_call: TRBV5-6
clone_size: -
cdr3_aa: CASSGGAYNEQFF
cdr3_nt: TGTGCCAGCAGCGGGGGGGCGTACAATGAGCAGTTCTTC

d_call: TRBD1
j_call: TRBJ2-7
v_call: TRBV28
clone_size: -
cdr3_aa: CASSRPGQGTYEQYF
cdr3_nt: TGTGCCAGCAGTCGACCGGGACAGGGGACCTACGAGCAGTACTTC

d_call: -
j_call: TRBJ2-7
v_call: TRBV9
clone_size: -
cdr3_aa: CASSPQTGRTYEQYF
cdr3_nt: TGTGCCAGTAGCCCCCAGACAGGTCGGACCTACGAGCAGTACTTC

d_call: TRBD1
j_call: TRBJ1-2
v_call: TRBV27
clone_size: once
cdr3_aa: CASSFRDREVYGYTF
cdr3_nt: TGTGCCAGCAGTTTTAGGGACAGGGAAGTCTATGGCTACACCTTC

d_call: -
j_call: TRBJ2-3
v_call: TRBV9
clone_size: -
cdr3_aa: CASSVGGGHSTDTQYF
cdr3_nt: TGTGCCAGCAGCGTAGGGGGAGGACACAGCACAGATACGCAGTATTTT

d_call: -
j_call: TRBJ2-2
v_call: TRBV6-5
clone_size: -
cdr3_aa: CASKLGHYTGELFF
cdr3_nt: TGTGCCAGCAAACTCGGACACTACACCGGGGAGCTGTTTTTT

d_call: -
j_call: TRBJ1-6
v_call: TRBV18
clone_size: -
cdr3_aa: CASSPTVDSPLHF
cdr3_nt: TGTGCCAGCTCACCAACGGTGGATTCACCCCTCCACTTT

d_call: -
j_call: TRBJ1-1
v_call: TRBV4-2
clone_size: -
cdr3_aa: CASSQAPGSAVVNTEAFF
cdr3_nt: TGTGCCAGCAGCCAAGCTCCCGGGTCTGCGGTGGTGAACACTGAAGCTTTCTTT

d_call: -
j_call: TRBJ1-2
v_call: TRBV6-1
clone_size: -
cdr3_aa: CASSEVADRYGYTF
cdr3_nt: TGTGCCAGCAGTGAAGTAGCAGACCGCTATGGCTACACCTTC

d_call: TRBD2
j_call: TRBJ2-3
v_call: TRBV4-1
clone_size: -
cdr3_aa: CASTPTSSLDTQYF
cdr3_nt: TGCGCCAGCACCCCGACTAGCTCCCTGGATACGCAGTATTTT

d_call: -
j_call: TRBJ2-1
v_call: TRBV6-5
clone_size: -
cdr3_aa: CASSLGTIVNEQFF
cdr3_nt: TGTGCCAGCAGTTTGGGGACAATCGTTAATGAGCAGTTCTTC

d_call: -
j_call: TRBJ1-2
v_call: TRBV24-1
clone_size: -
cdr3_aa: CATSDAGQGKGYTF
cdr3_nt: TGTGCCACCAGTGATGCCGGGCAGGGAAAGGGCTACACCTTC